This T cell receptor (beta chain) was identified during a study of beta chain features in type 1 diabetes. General study points: High-TCR-expressing cells could be over-represented by cDNA sequencing. Type 1 diabetes patients showed a moderate but significant shortening of TCRB CDR3s in all four CD4+ subsets. Patients showed naive, central memory and Treg TCRB repertoires that appeared more similar than those of healthy donors.

The length of the CDR3 is 13 residues. V dropped 2 bases and J dropped 3 bases, with 7 bases sitting between them. Germline V gives CDR1 MNHNY, CDR2 SVGAGI (reference sequence). Regarding this clone: The antigen remains undetermined.

Expressed TCRB transcripts were sequenced, since all the RNA that had been isolated was reverse transcribed. Sequencing was performed with immunoSEQ multiplex PCR; in TCRdb, only in-frame clones are kept and a portion is missing. The sample yields almost 250,000 clones, over 12% seen once. A single heparinised draw of approximately 100 mL on average was taken per donor. The receptor was isolated from a woman between 40 and 50 years old in good health. The sequenced sample was naive CD4+ T cells from blood. This sequence joins TRBV6-6 and TRBJ1-1; D ambiguous. CDR3 sequence (DNA): TGTGCCAGCAGTTACGGCGGGGACACTGAAGCTTTCTTT. The encoded protein is CASSYGGDTEAFF.